A selection of T cell receptor beta chains follows, all from one sample in a study of metastatic and nonmetastatic thyroid tumors. TCRdb re-analyzed the PCR reads using MiXCR. This sample has 7,000 or so clones, with roughly 30% found just once. The sequencing sample was made of adjacent normal tissue. The receptors were sampled from a female donor with papillary thyroid cancer or a benign thyroid nodule (not recorded which). Some clones in this sample may be carry-over from other donors' samples. The CDR3 runs from the conserved cysteine through the conserved F or W. A D gene is named only where the DNA matches it firmly. Size is omitted from some rows. Given values are once, few, many or a class for expanded clones.

J | V | D | size | DNA | CDR3
TRBJ2-2 | TRBV4-1 | - | - | TGCGCCAGCATCCTACCTGAGGGGAGGACCGGGGAGCTGCTTTTT | CASILPEGRTGELLF
TRBJ1-1 | TRBV6-2/TRBV6-3 | TRBD1 | - | TGTGCCAGCAGTAAACAGGGGTACACTGAAGCTTTCTTT | CASSKQGYTEAFF
TRBJ2-7 | TRBV5-1 | - | - | TGCGCCAGCAGCTTGGGCCCCCAAGACCGGGACACGTCGTACGAGCAGTACTTC | CASSLGPQDRDTSYEQYF
TRBJ2-7 | TRBV11-2 | - | - | TGTGCCAGCAGCTTAGGGTCGTCCGCTTACGAGCAGTACTTC | CASSLGSSAYEQYF
TRBJ1-6 | TRBV27 | TRBD1 | - | TGTGCCAGCAGTCCCCATCAGGGGGGCAGGTCACCCCTCCACTTT | CASSPHQGGRSPLHF
TRBJ1-2 | TRBV28 | - | few | TGTGCCAGCAGTTTAACAGGAGTAAACTATGGCTACACCTTC | CASSLTGVNYGYTF
TRBJ1-1 | TRBV5-8 | TRBD1 | - | TGTGCCAGTAGCTTGAGGGGGCTTGGAACTGAAGCTTTCTTT | CASSLRGLGTEAFF
TRBJ1-1 | TRBV7-2 | - | large | TGTGCCAGCACCAAAGGGACGTGGACTGAAGCTTTCTTT | CASTKGTWTEAFF
TRBJ1-3 | TRBV6-1 | - | - | TGTGCCAGCAGCCTAGGGCTGGGTTACTCTGGAAACACCATATATTTT | CASSLGLGYSGNTIYF
TRBJ1-4 | TRBV9 | - | - | TGTGCCAGCAGCGCTTCGCCCCTCATGGACAGCAATAATGAAAAACTGTTTTTT | CASSASPLMDSNNEKLFF
TRBJ1-2 | TRBV6-1 | - | - | TGTGCCAGCAGTGAATACAGGGTATTTAATGTCTATGGCTACACCTTC | CASSEYRVFNVYGYTF
TRBJ2-2 | TRBV12-3/TRBV12-4 | - | - | TGTGCCAGCAGTTTTGACAGGGGAGGGACCGGTGAGCTGTTTTTC | CASSFDRGGTGELFF
TRBJ1-6 | TRBV27 | - | medium-sized | TGTGCCAGCAGTTTGCGCAGGGACCTAAGAACACCCCTCCACTTT | CASSLRRDLRTPLHF
TRBJ2-5 | TRBV6-2/TRBV6-3 | - | - | TGTGCTATCAATGAACAGGGTGCTCGGGAGACCCAGTACTTC | CAINEQGARETQYF
TRBJ2-7 | TRBV20-1 | - | - | TGCAGTGCGCCCCGCGTGGGCAGTATCTCCCACGAGCAGTACTTC | CSAPRVGSISHEQYF
TRBJ2-2 | TRBV11-1 | TRBD2 | once | TGTGCCAGCAGCTTAGAAGCGGGGGCCGTTAACACCGGGGAGCTGTTTTTT | CASSLEAGAVNTGELFF
TRBJ2-2 | TRBV4-2 | - | - | TGTGCCAGCAGCCTAGGCGCATGGGGAAGTACGAACACCGGGGAGCTGTTTTTT | CASSLGAWGSTNTGELFF
TRBJ2-3 | TRBV4-2 | TRBD1 | many | TGTGCCAGCAGCCCCTGGCAGGGGGTGAAACCCCAAATTAGCACAGATACGCAGTATTTT | CASSPWQGVKPQISTDTQYF
TRBJ2-5 | TRBV6-1 | - | few | TGTGCCAGCAGTGTTGCAGAGACCCAGTACTTC | CASSVAETQYF
TRBJ2-1 | TRBV6-2/TRBV6-3 | - | - | TGTGCCAGCAGTTATTTTCTCAACAATGAGCAGTTCTTC | CASSYFLNNEQFF
TRBJ2-1 | TRBV11-1 | TRBD2 | - | TGTGCCAGCAGCTTAGCGCCTAGCGGGGGAAACAATGAGCAGTTCTTC | CASSLAPSGGNNEQFF
TRBJ2-2 | TRBV2 | TRBD2 | - | TGTGCCAGCGGTGGGCCGGGGGGTGACGGTGGGCTGTTTTTT | CASGGPGGDGGLFF
TRBJ1-5 | TRBV6-1 | - | - | TGTGCCAGCAGTGAGACATGGATGGGCAATCAGCCCCAGCATTTT | CASSETWMGNQPQHF
TRBJ2-7 | TRBV5-1 | - | - | TGCACCAGCAGCTCCCATGGTGCCTACGAGCAGTACTTC | CTSSSHGAYEQYF
TRBJ1-3 | TRBV27 | - | many | TGTGCCAGCAGTCCGGGTGGAAACACCATATATTTT | CASSPGGNTIYF
TRBJ2-1 | TRBV11-2 | - | - | TGTGCCAGCAGCTTGATAATAGGGGCTTGGGAGCAGTTCTTC | CASSLIIGAWEQFF
TRBJ1-1 | TRBV12-3/TRBV12-4 | - | - | TGTGCCAGCAGCTCAGGGGATAGGAACACTGAAGCTTTCTTT | CASSSGDRNTEAFF
TRBJ1-2 | TRBV19 | - | few | TGTGCCAGTAGTATGGCAGGGTTTTCGAATGGCTACACCTTC | CASSMAGFSNGYTF
TRBJ1-1 | TRBV6-2/TRBV6-3 | - | - | TGTGCCAGCTTCCCCGGTGGCAGGACTGAAGCTTTCTTT | CASFPGGRTEAFF
TRBJ2-4 | TRBV2 | - | - | TGTGCCAGCAGCTTAGAGGCCGGACAGACCTCCACCAAAAACATTCAGTACTTC | CASSLEAGQTSTKNIQYF
TRBJ2-3 | TRBV15 | TRBD1 | medium-sized | TGTGCCACCAGCAGTTGGACAGGGAGCACAGATACGCAGTATTTT | CATSSWTGSTDTQYF
TRBJ1-1 | TRBV5-1 | - | medium-sized | TGCGCCAGCAGCTTTTCAGGGAGCACTGAAGCTTTCTTT | CASSFSGSTEAFF
TRBJ2-1 | TRBV7-8 | - | many | TGTGCCAGCAGCTCCCCGACCGGGACACTTAACAATGAGCAGTTCTTC | CASSSPTGTLNNEQFF
TRBJ1-6 | TRBV6-1 | TRBD1 | - | TGTGCCAGCACTACAGGGGGTAGATCTCCCCTCCACTTT | CASTTGGRSPLHF
TRBJ2-7 | TRBV30 | TRBD1 | - | TGTGCCTGGAGTGTAACAGGGGCGGACGAGCAGTACTTC | CAWSVTGADEQYF
TRBJ2-7 | TRBV20-1 | TRBD2 | - | TGCAGTGGAACCGGGACTAGCGGGGGGGCCTACGAGCAGTACTTC | CSGTGTSGGAYEQYF
TRBJ1-4 | TRBV6-1 | - | large | TGTGCCAGCAGGTCGGACAGCGGTAGTAAAAAACTGTTTTTT | CASRSDSGSKKLFF
TRBJ1-5 | TRBV6-5 | - | - | TGTGCCAGCAGTTACTCCCCCGACGGTGTGGGGCCCCAGCATTTT | CASSYSPDGVGPQHF
TRBJ1-2 | TRBV2 | - | few | TGTGCCAGCAGTGGAGCATACGGTTACTATGGCTACACCTTC | CASSGAYGYYGYTF
TRBJ2-1 | TRBV10-2 | - | - | TGCGCCAGCAGCTCAGCGCCTATCTCCTACAATGAGCAGTTCTTC | CASSSAPISYNEQFF
TRBJ2-7 | TRBV15 | - | few | TGTGCCACCAGCAGAGGACGGATAAACGAGCAGTACTTC | CATSRGRINEQYF
TRBJ2-7 | TRBV7-6 | - | - | TGTGCCAGCAGCAGGGACCCGTTGGTAGGAAACGAGCAGTACTTC | CASSRDPLVGNEQYF
TRBJ2-3 | TRBV27 | - | large | TGTGCCAGCAGTTTATCGGGGATAGCTGTTGGCACAGATACGCAGTATTTT | CASSLSGIAVGTDTQYF
TRBJ2-1 | TRBV5-1 | - | - | TGCGCCAGTTCAGAGACAGTCTCCTTCTGGAATGAGCAGTTCTTC | CASSETVSFWNEQFF
TRBJ2-1 | TRBV27 | - | few | TGTGCCAGCAGTTTAACGTCCGGGAGATCTCCCTACAATGAGCAGTTCTTC | CASSLTSGRSPYNEQFF
TRBJ2-5 | TRBV20-1 | TRBD1 | - | TGCAGTGCTAGAGAAAAGGGACAGCAAGAGACCCAGTACTTC | CSAREKGQQETQYF